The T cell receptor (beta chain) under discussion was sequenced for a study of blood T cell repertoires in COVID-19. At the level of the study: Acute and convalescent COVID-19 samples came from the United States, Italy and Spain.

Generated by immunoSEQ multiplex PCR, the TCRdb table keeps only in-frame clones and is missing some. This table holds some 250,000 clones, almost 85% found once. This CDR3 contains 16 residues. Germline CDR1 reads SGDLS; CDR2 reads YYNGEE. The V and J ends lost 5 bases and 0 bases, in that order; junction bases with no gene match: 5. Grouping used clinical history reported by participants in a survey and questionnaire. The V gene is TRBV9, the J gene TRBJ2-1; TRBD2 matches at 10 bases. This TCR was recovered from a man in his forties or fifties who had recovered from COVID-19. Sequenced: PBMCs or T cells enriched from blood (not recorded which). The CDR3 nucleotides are TGTGCCAGCAGTCTCGGACTAGCGGACTCCTACAATGAGCAGTTCTTC. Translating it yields CASSLGLADSYNEQFF.